This T cell receptor (beta chain) was observed in a study of tumor-infiltrating lymphocytes in primary liver carcinoma. RNA and DNA were co-extracted from approximately 20-30 mg of unsorted bulk tissue. Study-level points and caveats: A fraction of only about 7.5-24% of top clones appeared in all five tumor regions.

There are 15 residues in the CDR3. With approximately 500 ng total RNA as template and a constant-region primer, TCR beta cDNA was made. Generation of the TCR beta libraries relied on three nested multiplex PCR rounds using slightly modified ARM-PCR. PCR rounds one and two used TRBV1-TRBV30 forward primers with a C-beta reverse primer for around 10 cycles each. TCRdb re-derived calls from the multiplex PCR reads in MiXCR, one entry per CDR3 protein. The table records just under 45,000 distinct CDR3 sequences, approximately 70% of them present only once. In the case of this clonotype: The antigen is undetermined. Sequence at one end of the junction differs from germline and may be a read error.

The chain uses TRBV12-3 or TRBV12-4 and TRBJ2-7; 7 nucleotides align to TRBD2. Material for sequencing was liver tumor tissue from sampling region 2. As to subset: tumor region T2, inferior pole. The TCR comes from a man aged 35-49 years with primary liver carcinoma and hepatitis B virus infection. The CDR3 reads CVSSPMRGISYEQYF. The CDR3 region has the DNA TGTGTCAGCAGTCCCATGCGGGGGATCTCCTACGAGCAGTATTTC.